These T cell receptor beta chains were read from a single sample in a study of cytomegalovirus exposure and HLA in healthy donors. This table comes from immunoSEQ multiplex PCR, and its TCRdb copy is limited to in-frame clones, with some not included. The sample includes over 70,000 clones, around 94% of them seen just once. The specimen was PBMCs. These receptors all come from a woman aged 18-29 years in good health and CMV-seronegative. Each CDR3 is given with its conserved first and last residue. D genes are given only for firm matches. Expanded clones are given a class, and other clones once, few, many or no size at all.

cdr3_aa	cdr3_nt	v_call	j_call	clone_size	d_call
CASRQGARTDTQYF	TGTGCCAGCAGACAGGGGGCGAGGACGGATACGCAGTATTTT	TRBV6-5	TRBJ2-3	.	TRBD1
CATTQGTSYEQYF	TGTGCCACCACACAGGGAACCTCCTACGAGCAGTACTTC	TRBV2	TRBJ2-7	.	.
CASSTWGTVAKNIQYF	TGTGCCAGCAGCACCTGGGGCACCGTAGCCAAAAACATTCAGTACTTC	TRBV5-6	TRBJ2-4	.	.
CASSLASQGSGSPLHF	TGTGCCAGCAGCTTAGCATCACAGGGGTCGGGGTCACCCCTCCACTTT	TRBV7-2	TRBJ1-6	.	TRBD1
CASSYRGQGLSNQPQHF	TGTGCCAGCAGTTATAGGGGACAGGGCCTTAGCAATCAGCCCCAGCATTTT	TRBV27	TRBJ1-5	.	TRBD1
CASSYGLGGVGNTIYF	TGTGCCAGCAGTTACGGACTAGGCGGGGTGGGAAACACCATATATTTT	TRBV6-6	TRBJ1-3	.	.
CALQDYGYTF	TGTGCCTTACAGGATTATGGCTACACCTTC	TRBV30	TRBJ1-2	once	.
CASSLIGRESTDTQYF	TGTGCCAGCAGCTTAATAGGGCGGGAGAGCACAGATACGCAGTATTTT	TRBV7-2	TRBJ2-3	.	TRBD2
CASSFRTTSTYEQYF	TGCGCCAGCAGCTTCCGGACAACATCTACCTACGAGCAGTACTTC	TRBV4-1	TRBJ2-7	.	.
CASSAGTSGGYNEQFF	TGTGCCAGCAGCGCCGGGACTAGCGGGGGCTACAATGAGCAGTTCTTC	TRBV5-6	TRBJ2-1	.	TRBD2
CASTPLRRGDWYF	TGTGCCAGCACCCCGCTGAGACGGGGGGATTGGTACTTC	TRBV2	TRBJ2-5	.	TRBD2
CASSSPGLAGGYEQYF	TGTGCCAGCAGTTCCCCCGGACTAGCGGGGGGCTACGAGCAGTACTTC	TRBV6-5	TRBJ2-7	.	TRBD2
CASSRGGPDNEQFF	TGCGCCAGCAGTCGGGGGGGCCCGGACAATGAGCAGTTCTTC	TRBV5-1	TRBJ2-1	.	TRBD2
CASSLLPGTGVGTEAFF	TGTGCCAGCTCACTCCTTCCCGGGACAGGGGTTGGCACTGAAGCTTTCTTT	TRBV18	TRBJ1-1	.	TRBD1
CASSLGAANYGYTF	TGCGCCAGCAGCTTGGGTGCCGCGAACTATGGCTACACCTTC	TRBV5-1	TRBJ1-2	.	.
CASSLSPRASGANVLTF	TGTGCCAGCAGCTTAAGCCCGAGAGCCTCTGGGGCCAACGTCCTGACTTTC	TRBV7-3	TRBJ2-6	.	.
CASGPGAQGNNEQFF	TGTGCCAGCGGCCCAGGGGCGCAGGGGAACAATGAGCAGTTCTTC	TRBV2	TRBJ2-1	.	.
CASRSGQTTEAFF	TGTGCCAGCAGAAGCGGACAGACCACTGAAGCTTTTTTT	TRBV6-5	TRBJ1-1	.	.
CASSLRRGGFTDTQYF	TGTGCCAGCAGCTTACGGCGGGGGGGGTTCACAGATACGCAGTATTTT	TRBV7-2	TRBJ2-3	.	TRBD2
CASSRSLQQFF	TGCGCCAGCAGCAGGAGTCTACAGCAGTTCTTC	TRBV5-1	TRBJ2-1	.	.
CASSHGRWGDLKNIQYF	TGTGCCAGCAGTCACGGGAGGTGGGGGGATCTCAAAAACATTCAGTACTTC	TRBV28	TRBJ2-4	.	TRBD2
CASSPIDRRSRNTIYF	TGTGCCAGCAGCCCAATTGACAGGAGATCCAGAAACACCATATATTTT	TRBV7-8	TRBJ1-3	once	.